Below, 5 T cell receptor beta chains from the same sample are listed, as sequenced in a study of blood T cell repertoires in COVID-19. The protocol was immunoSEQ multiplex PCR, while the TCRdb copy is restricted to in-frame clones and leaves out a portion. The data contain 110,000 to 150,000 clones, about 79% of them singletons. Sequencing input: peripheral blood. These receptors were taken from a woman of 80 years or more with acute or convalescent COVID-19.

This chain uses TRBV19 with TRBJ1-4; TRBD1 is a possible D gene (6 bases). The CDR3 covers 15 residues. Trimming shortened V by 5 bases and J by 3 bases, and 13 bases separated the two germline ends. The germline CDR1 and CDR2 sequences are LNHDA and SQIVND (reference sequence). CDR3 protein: CASSAHRASNEKLFF. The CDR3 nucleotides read TGTGCCAGTAGTGCCCACAGGGCGTCTAATGAAAAACTGTTTTTT.

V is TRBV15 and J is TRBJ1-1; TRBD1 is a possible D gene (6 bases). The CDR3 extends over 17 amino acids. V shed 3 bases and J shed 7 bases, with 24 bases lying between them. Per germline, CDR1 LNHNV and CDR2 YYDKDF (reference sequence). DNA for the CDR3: TGTGCCACCAGCAGGATAGGGACAAGTATAAGGCGCAGTGAAGCTTTCTTT. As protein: CATSRIGTSIRRSEAFF.

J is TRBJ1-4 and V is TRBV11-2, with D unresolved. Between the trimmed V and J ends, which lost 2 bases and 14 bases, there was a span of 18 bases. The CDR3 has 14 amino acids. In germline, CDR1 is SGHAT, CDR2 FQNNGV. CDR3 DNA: TGTGCCAGCAGCTTACCCCTGCCCCCCTGGAGCCTGTTTTTT. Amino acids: CASSLPLPPWSLFF.

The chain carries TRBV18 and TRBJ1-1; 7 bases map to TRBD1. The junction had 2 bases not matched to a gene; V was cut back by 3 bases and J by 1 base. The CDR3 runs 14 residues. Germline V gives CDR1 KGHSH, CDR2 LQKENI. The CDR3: CASSPSGGNTEAFF. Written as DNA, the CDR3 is TGTGCCAGCTCACCCTCAGGGGGGAACACTGAAGCTTTCTTT.

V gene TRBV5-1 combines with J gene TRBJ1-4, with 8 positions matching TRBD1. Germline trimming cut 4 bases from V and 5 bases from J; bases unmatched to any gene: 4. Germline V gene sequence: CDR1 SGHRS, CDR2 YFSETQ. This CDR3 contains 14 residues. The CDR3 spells CASSQGQDNEKLFF. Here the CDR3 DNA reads TGCGCCAGCAGCCAGGGACAGGACAATGAAAAACTGTTTTTT.